The sequence of this T cell receptor beta chain was determined in a study of cytomegalovirus exposure and HLA in healthy donors. For this clone: What it binds is unknown.

Study results and caveats: Most TCR sequences were uncommon, yet certain public TCRs appeared in many donors. For cytomegalovirus status, the classifier reportedly gave diagnoses with high specificity and sensitivity. Cytomegalovirus-associated status was assigned to some 160 TCR beta chains.

Data came from immunoSEQ multiplex PCR; TCRdb stores just in-frame clones and leaves some out. This table holds 150,000 to 170,000 clones, 75% to 90% found once. V was clipped by 1 base and J by 3 bases; unmatched bases: 4. This CDR3 comprises 16 residues. The V gene's germline CDR1 is SGHDN and CDR2 FVKESK. This TCR was recovered from a man younger than 30 in good health and CMV-seropositive. V usage is TRBV14 and J usage is TRBJ2-7; TRBD2 matches at 12 bases. The sequenced material came from PBMCs. Here the CDR3 reads CASSQAGLAGIYEQYF. For the CDR3, the DNA is TGTGCCAGCAGCCAAGCCGGACTAGCGGGGATCTACGAGCAGTACTTC.